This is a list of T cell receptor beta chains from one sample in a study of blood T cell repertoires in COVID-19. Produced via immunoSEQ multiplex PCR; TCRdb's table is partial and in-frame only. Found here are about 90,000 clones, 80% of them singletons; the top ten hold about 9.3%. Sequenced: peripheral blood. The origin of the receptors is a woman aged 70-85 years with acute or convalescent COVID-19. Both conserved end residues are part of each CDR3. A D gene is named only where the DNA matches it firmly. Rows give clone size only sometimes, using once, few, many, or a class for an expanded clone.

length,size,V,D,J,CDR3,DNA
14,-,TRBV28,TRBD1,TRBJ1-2,CASSLPGQSYGYTF,TGTGCCAGCAGTTTACCGGGACAGTCCTATGGCTACACCTTC
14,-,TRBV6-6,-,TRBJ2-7,CASSSTGFSYEQYF,TGTGCCAGCAGTTCGACAGGTTTCTCCTACGAGCAGTACTTC
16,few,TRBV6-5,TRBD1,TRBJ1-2,CASSLSPGQGPYGYTF,TGTGCCAGCAGTTTGTCCCCGGGACAGGGGCCTTATGGCTACACCTTC
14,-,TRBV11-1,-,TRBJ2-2,CASSLGLTAGELFF,TGTGCCAGCAGCTTAGGTTTGACTGCCGGGGAGCTGTTTTTT
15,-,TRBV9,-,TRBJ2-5,CASSVVEGNYETQYF,TGTGCCAGCAGCGTAGTGGAGGGGAATTACGAGACCCAGTACTTC
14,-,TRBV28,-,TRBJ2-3,CASSSSGWDGTQYF,TGTGCCAGCAGTTCATCGGGGTGGGATGGTACGCAGTATTTT
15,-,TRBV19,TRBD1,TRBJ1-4,CASSAPTGINEKLFF,TGTGCCAGTAGTGCCCCGACAGGGATTAATGAAAAACTGTTTTTT
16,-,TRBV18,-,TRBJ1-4,CASSPGGLASNEKLFF,TGTGCCAGCTCACCAGGGGGGTTGGCATCTAATGAAAAACTGTTTTTT
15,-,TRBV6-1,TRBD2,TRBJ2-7,CASSEERGSLYEQYF,TGTGCCAGCAGTGAAGAGCGGGGATCCCTCTACGAGCAGTACTTC
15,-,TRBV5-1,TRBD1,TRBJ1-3,CASRLQGALGNTIYF,TGCGCCAGCAGGCTACAGGGGGCGCTTGGAAACACCATATATTTT
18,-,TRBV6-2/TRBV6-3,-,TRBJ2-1,CASSYYLGTTREVYEQFF,TGTGCCAGCAGTTACTATCTTGGGACGACGAGGGAGGTATATGAGCAGTTCTTC
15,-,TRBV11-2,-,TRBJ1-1,CASSLENRLNTEAFF,TGTGCCAGCAGCTTAGAAAACAGGCTGAACACTGAAGCTTTCTTT
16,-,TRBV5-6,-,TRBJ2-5,CASSLWATGSQETQYF,TGTGCCAGCAGCTTGTGGGCGACCGGAAGCCAAGAGACCCAGTACTTC
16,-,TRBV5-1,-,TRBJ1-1,CASSLLPGSMNTEAFF,TGCGCCAGCAGCTTGTTGCCAGGTTCGATGAACACTGAAGCTTTCTTT
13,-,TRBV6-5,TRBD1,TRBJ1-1,CASRGTDNTEAFF,TGTGCCAGCAGGGGGACAGACAACACTGAAGCTTTCTTT
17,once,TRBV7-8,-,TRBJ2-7,CASSTTGPGGPLYEQYF,TGTGCCAGCAGCACCACCGGGCCGGGGGGCCCCCTCTACGAGCAGTACTTC
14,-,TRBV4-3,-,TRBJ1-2,CASSAAGGGYGYTF,TGCGCCAGCAGCGCAGCGGGGGGTGGATATGGCTACACCTTC
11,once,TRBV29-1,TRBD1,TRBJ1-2,CSAHGGQGYTF,TGCAGCGCCCACGGGGGACAGGGCTACACCTTC
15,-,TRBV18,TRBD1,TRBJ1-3,CASSQTGGSGNTIYF,TGTGCCAGCTCACAAACAGGGGGCTCTGGAAACACCATATATTTT
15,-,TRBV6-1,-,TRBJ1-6,CASSEMPGGNSPLHF,TGTGCCAGCAGTGAAATGCCGGGTGGAAATTCACCCCTCCACTTT
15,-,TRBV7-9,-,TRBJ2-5,CASSLLAPKQETQYF,TGTGCCAGCAGCTTACTAGCTCCTAAACAAGAGACCCAGTACTTC
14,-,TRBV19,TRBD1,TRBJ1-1,CASSTGTGNTEAFF,TGTGCCAGTAGTACCGGGACAGGGAACACTGAAGCTTTCTTT
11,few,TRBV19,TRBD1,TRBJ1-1,CASTGFTEAFF,TGTGCGTCGACAGGGTTCACTGAAGCTTTCTTT
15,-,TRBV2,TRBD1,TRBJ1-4,CASSHVPGQGEKLFF,TGTGCCAGCAGTCACGTCCCGGGACAGGGTGAAAAACTGTTTTTT
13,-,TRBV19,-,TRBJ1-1,CATTKPMNTEAFF,TGTGCTACCACCAAACCTATGAACACTGAAGCTTTCTTT
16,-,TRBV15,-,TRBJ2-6,CATSDTTGSGANVLTF,TGTGCCACCAGCGATACTACAGGGTCCGGGGCCAACGTCCTGACTTTC
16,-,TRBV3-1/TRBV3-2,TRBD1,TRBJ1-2,CASSQKRTGLFYGYTF,TGTGCCAGCAGCCAAAAGAGGACAGGGCTTTTCTATGGCTACACCTTC